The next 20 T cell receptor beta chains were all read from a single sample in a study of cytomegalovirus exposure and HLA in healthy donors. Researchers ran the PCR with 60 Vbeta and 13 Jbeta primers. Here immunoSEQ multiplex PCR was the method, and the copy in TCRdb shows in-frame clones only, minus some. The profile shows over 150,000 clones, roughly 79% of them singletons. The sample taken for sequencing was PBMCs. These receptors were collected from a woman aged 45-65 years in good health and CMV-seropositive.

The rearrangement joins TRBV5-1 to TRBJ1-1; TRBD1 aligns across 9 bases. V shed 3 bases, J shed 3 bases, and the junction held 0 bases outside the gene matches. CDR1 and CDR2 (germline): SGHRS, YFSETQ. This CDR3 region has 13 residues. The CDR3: CASSWTGDTEAFF. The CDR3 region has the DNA TGCGCCAGCAGCTGGACAGGGGACACTGAAGCTTTCTTT.

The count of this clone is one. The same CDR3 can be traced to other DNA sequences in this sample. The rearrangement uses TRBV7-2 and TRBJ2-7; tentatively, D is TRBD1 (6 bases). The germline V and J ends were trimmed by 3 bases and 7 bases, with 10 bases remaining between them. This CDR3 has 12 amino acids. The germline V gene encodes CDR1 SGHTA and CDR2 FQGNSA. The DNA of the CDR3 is TGTGCCAGCAGCTTCGGCAGGGGTGAGCAGTACTTC. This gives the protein CASSFGRGEQYF.

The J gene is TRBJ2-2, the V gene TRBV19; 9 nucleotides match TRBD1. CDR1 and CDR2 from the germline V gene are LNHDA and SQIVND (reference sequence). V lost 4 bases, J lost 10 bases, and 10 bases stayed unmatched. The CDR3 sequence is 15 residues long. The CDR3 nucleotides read TGTGCCAGTAGTACCGGGACAGGGACGCCCACGGAGCTGTTTTTT. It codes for CASSTGTGTPTELFF.

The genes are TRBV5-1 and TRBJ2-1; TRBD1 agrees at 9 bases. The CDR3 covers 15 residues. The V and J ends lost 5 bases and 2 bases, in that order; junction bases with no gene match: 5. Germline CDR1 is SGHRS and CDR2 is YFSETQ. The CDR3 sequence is CASRARQGAYNEQFF. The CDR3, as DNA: TGCGCCAGCAGAGCCAGACAGGGGGCCTACAATGAGCAGTTCTTC.

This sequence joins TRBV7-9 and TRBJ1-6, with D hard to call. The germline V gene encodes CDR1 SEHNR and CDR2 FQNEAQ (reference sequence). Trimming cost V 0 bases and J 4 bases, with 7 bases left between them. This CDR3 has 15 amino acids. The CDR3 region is CASSLASMYNSPLHF. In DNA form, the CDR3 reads TGTGCCAGCAGCTTAGCATCCATGTATAATTCACCCCTCCACTTT. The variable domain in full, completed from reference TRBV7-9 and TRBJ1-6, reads DTGVSQNPRHKITKRGQNVTFRCDPISEHNRLYWYRQTLGQGPEFLTYFQNEAQLEKSRLLSDRFSAERPKGSFSTLEIQRTEQGDSAMYLCASSLASMYNSPLHFGNGTRLTVT.

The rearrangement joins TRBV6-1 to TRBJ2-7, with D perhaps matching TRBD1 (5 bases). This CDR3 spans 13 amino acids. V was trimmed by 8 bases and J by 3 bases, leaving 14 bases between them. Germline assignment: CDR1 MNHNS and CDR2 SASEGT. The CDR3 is CASDAGYDYEQYF. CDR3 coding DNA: TGTGCCAGCGACGCAGGGTACGACTACGAGCAGTACTTC.

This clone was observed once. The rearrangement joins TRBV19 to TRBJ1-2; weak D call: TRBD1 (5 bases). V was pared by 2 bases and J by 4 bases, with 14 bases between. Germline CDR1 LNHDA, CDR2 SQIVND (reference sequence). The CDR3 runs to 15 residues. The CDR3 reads CASSIRRGLGYGYTF. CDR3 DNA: TGTGCCAGTAGTATACGGCGGGGCTTGGGCTATGGCTACACCTTC.

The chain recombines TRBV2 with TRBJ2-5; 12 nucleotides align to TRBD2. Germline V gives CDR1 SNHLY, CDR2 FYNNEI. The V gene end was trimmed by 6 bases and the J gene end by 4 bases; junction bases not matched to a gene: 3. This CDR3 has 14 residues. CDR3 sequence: CASRGGLAGETQYF. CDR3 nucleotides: TGTGCCAGCAGGGGGGGACTAGCGGGAGAGACCCAGTACTTC.

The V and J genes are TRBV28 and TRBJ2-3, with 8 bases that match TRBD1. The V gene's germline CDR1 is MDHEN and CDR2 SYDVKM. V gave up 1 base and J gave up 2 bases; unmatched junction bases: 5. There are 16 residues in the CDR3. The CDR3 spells CASSLYRTGTTDTQYF. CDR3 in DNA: TGTGCCAGCAGTTTATACCGGACAGGGACCACAGATACGCAGTATTTT.

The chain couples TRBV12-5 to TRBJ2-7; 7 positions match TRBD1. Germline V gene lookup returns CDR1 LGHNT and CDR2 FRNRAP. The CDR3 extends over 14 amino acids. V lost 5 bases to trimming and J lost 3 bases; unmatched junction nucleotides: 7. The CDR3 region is CASGPRQGLYEQYF. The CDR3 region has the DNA TGTGCTAGTGGTCCGAGACAGGGCCTCTACGAGCAGTACTTC.

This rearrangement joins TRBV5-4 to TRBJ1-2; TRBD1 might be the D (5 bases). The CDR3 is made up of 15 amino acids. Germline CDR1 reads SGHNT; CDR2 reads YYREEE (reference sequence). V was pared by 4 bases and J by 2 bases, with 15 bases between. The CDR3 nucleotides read TGTGCCAGCAGCCCCCCGGCAGGGCTCAACTATGGCTACACCTTC. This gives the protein CASSPPAGLNYGYTF.

The CDR3 region has the DNA TGTGCCAGTAGTCCAGGACAGGGGCGAACCGGGGAGCTGTTTTTT. Amino acids: CASSPGQGRTGELFF. The gene calls are TRBV19 and TRBJ2-2; 9 bases map to TRBD1. Germline CDR1 and CDR2: LNHDA and SQIVND (reference sequence). CDR3 length equals 15 residues. V shed 5 bases and J 5 bases; nucleotides not matched to a gene: 6. Using reference TRBV19 and TRBJ2-2 for the parts outside the CDR3, the full variable domain is DGGITQSPKYLFRKEGQNVTLSCEQNLNHDAMYWYRQDPGQGLRLIYYSQIVNDFQKGDIAEGYSVSREKKESFPLTVTSAQKNPTAFYLCASSPGQGRTGELFFGEGSRLTVL.

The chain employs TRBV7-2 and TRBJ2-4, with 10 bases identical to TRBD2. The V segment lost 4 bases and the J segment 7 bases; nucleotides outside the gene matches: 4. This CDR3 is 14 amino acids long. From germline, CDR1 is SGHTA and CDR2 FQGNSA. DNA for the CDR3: TGTGCCAGCAGCTCACAGCGGGAGGGGAACATTCAGTACTTC. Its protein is CASSSQREGNIQYF.

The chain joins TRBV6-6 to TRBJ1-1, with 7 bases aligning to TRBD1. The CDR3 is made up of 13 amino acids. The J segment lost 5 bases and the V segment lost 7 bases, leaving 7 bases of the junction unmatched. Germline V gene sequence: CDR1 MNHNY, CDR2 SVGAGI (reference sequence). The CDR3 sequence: CASTPSRGTEAFF. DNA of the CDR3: TGTGCCAGCACCCCCTCCAGGGGGACTGAAGCTTTCTTT.

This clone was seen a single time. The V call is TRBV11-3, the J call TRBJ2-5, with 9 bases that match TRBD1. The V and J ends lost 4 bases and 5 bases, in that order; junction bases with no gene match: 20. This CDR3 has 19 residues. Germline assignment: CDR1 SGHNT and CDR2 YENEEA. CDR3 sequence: CASSYPRFGHSGTGETQYF. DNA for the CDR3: TGTGCCAGCAGCTACCCCCGGTTTGGCCATAGTGGGACAGGGGAGACCCAGTACTTC. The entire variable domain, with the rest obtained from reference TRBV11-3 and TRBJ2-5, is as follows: EAGVVQSPRYKIIEKKQPVAFWCNPISGHNTLYWYLQNLGQGPELLIRYENEEAVDDSQLPKDRFSAERLKGVDSTLKIQPAELGDSAVYLCASSYPRFGHSGTGETQYFGPGTRLLVL.

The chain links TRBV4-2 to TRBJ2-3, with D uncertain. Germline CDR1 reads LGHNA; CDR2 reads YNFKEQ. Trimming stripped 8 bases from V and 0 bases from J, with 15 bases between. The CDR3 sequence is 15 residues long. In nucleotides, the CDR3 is TGTGCCAGCCGCGAGCGCCCTTCTAGCACAGATACGCAGTATTTT. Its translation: CASRERPSSTDTQYF.

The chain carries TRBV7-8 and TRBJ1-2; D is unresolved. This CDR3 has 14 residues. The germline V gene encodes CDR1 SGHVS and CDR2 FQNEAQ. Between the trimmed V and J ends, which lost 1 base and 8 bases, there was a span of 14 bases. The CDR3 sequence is CASSLGRTLEGYTF. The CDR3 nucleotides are TGTGCCAGCAGCTTAGGGAGGACGCTCGAGGGCTACACCTTC.

Here the CDR3 reads CASRDRGQGGEKLFF. The CDR3 bases are TGTGCCAGCAGGGACCGTGGACAGGGGGGTGAAAAACTGTTTTTT. The chain employs TRBV2 and TRBJ1-4, with 10 bases fitting TRBD1. Germline values: CDR1 SNHLY, CDR2 FYNNEI. V lost 6 bases and J lost 7; bases outside the gene matches: 8. The CDR3 contains 15 residues.

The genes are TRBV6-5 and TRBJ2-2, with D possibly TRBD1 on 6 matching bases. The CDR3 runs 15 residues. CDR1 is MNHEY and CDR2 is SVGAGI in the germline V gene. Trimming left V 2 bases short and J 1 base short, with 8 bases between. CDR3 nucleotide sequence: TGTGCCAGCAGTTACGAGGGACAGAACACCGGGGAGCTGTTTTTT. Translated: CASSYEGQNTGELFF.

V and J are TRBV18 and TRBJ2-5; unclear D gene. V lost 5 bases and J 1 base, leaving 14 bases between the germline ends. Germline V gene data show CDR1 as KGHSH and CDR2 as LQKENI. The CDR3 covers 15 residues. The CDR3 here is CASSRGANLQETQYF. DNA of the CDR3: TGTGCCAGCTCAAGAGGAGCAAACCTCCAAGAGACCCAGTACTTC.